The text below deals with one T cell receptor (beta chain). The data belong to a study of blood T cell repertoires in COVID-19. Study-wide background: Samples of COVID-19 (acute and convalescent) were obtained from the United States, Italy and Spain. The cDNA or gDNA used as material had been derived from T cells, B-cell-depleted T cells, or PBMCs.

V was trimmed by 4 bases and J by 6 bases, leaving 13 bases between them. CDR3 length: 13 amino acids. Germline loops: CDR1 SGHNT, CDR2 YYREEE (reference sequence). Per the original methods: The authors estimated nucleated cell counts from reference gene primer amplification. Sequencing used immunoSEQ multiplex PCR; TCRdb keeps in-frame clones, though not all of them. Clone size and V and J calls were adopted from that table, with D and trimming inferred from the DNA. The table includes some 64,000 clones, roughly three quarters detected once. This chain connects TRBV5-4 to TRBJ1-2, with a weak D call TRBD1 (6 bases). The sample was peripheral blood. The receptor was derived from an elderly woman with active or convalescent COVID-19. The CDR3: CASSPRGGDGYTF. For the CDR3, the DNA is TGTGCCAGCAGCCCACGAGGGGGGGATGGCTACACCTTC. The full variable domain, with the rest looked up from reference TRBV5-4 and TRBJ1-2, is ETGVTQSPTHLIKTRGQQVTLRCSSQSGHNTVSWYQQALGQGPQFIFQYYREEENGRGNFPPRFSGLQFPNYSSELNVNALELDDSALYLCASSPRGGDGYTFGSGTRLTVV.